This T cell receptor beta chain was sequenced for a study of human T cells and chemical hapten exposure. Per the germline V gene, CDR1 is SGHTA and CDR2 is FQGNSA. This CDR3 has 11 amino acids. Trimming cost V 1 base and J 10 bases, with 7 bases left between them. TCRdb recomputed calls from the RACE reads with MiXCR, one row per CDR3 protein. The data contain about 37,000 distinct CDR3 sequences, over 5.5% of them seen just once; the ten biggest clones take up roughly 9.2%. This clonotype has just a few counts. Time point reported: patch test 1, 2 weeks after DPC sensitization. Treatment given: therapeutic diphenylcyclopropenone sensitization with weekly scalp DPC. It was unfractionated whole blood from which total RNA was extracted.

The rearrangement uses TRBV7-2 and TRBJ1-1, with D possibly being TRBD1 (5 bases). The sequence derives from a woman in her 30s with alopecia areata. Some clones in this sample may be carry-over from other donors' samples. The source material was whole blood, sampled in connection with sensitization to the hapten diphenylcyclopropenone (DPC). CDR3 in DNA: TGTGCCAGCAGCTTAGGGGGGGGAGCTTTCTTT. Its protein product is CASSLGGGAFF.